Reported below is one T cell receptor (beta chain). The antigen is undetermined. The V end was cut by 2 bases, the J end by 2 bases, with 7 bases between. Per the germline V gene, CDR1 is SQVTM and CDR2 is ANQGSEA. The CDR3 covers 12 residues. Researchers ran the PCR with 60 Vbeta and 13 Jbeta primers. Method: immunoSEQ multiplex PCR; TCRdb's copy keeps in-frame clones and lacks some. The sample lists around 90,000 clones, about 78% seen once, with less than 3.5% in the top ten. These data belong to a study of cytomegalovirus exposure and HLA in healthy donors. Study as a whole: As an earlier analysis found, some 170 million T cells yielded 90 million to 140 million unique TCR beta sequences.

Study conclusions and caveats: Later analysis identified several of the most significant clusters that appeared linked to common viral pathogens. Most of the CMV-associated TCR beta chains (in a later analysis) appeared to be HLA-restricted.

This sequence was found in a woman aged 40 to 50 in good health and CMV-seronegative. The V gene is TRBV29-1, the J gene TRBJ2-7; D perhaps matches TRBD2 (6 bases). The sequenced sample consisted of PBMCs. The CDR3 DNA sequence: TGCAGCGTTGAATCGGGGGCCTACGAGCAGTACTTC. This sequence encodes CSVESGAYEQYF.